This T cell receptor beta chain was retrieved from a study of blood T cell repertoires in COVID-19. TCRdb keeps only in-frame clones here, not all; method: immunoSEQ multiplex PCR. Among some 150,000 clones, about 86% were seen once, and the ten largest hold 3.6%. V lost 0 bases to trimming and J lost 5 bases; unmatched junction nucleotides: 4. The CDR3 is made up of 15 amino acids. In germline, CDR1 is SGDLS, CDR2 YYNGEE. The rearrangement uses TRBV9 and TRBJ2-1; 8 positions match TRBD2. The sequenced material came from PBMCs or T cells enriched from blood (not recorded which). The receptor's source is a woman aged 50 to 65 in a cohort exposed to, infected with or recovered from COVID-19 (not recorded which). The CDR3 loop is CASSVGIGGDNEQFF. In DNA, the CDR3 is TGTGCCAGCAGCGTAGGGATCGGGGGGGACAATGAGCAGTTCTTC.